These 5 T cell receptor beta chains were all obtained from the same sample, sequenced in a study of cytomegalovirus exposure and HLA in healthy donors (dated by TCRdb to 2016 to 2017). The library was generated by the immunoSEQ multiplex PCR assay. For the multiplex PCR, a mixture combining 60 forward primers for TCR Vbeta segments and 13 reverse primers for TCR Jbeta segments was used. Imported from immuneACCESS, the table was reduced by TCRdb to in-frame sequences with V and J called. These copies leave out some clones; in studies compared against another copy, an unresolved V gene accounts for under half, and the cause of the remainder is not known. The sample has about 150,000 clones on record, about 85% of them singletons. The ten largest clones take up over 6% of the sample. Sample: PBMCs. These receptor sequences come from a man younger than 40 in good health and CMV-seropositive.

The chain employs TRBV9 and TRBJ1-5; 7 nucleotides align to TRBD1. With V trimmed by 4 bases and J by 4 bases, 8 bases remained unmatched. The germline V gene has CDR1 SGDLS and CDR2 YYNGEE. The CDR3 totals 15 residues. The CDR3 coding sequence is TGTGCCAGCAGCCTTGGGGCAGGGGGTAATCAGCCCCAGCATTTT. This sequence encodes CASSLGAGGNQPQHF.

The chain joins TRBV9 to TRBJ2-2; D call uncertain. CDR1 is SGDLS, CDR2 YYNGEE, per germline. The CDR3 is made up of 12 amino acids. V shed 4 bases and J shed 6 bases, with 7 bases lying between them. The CDR3 sequence is CASSPRAGELFF. The CDR3 nucleotides read TGTGCCAGCAGCCCCCGGGCCGGGGAGCTGTTTTTT.

This clone was seen a handful of times. The V gene is TRBV6-5, the J gene TRBJ1-5; the D is unclear. This CDR3 is built from 14 residues. Per germline, CDR1 MNHEY and CDR2 SVGAGI. CDR3 residues: CASGPGSSNQPQHF. The CDR3 DNA reads as TGTGCTTCTGGGCCGGGGAGTAGCAATCAGCCCCAGCATTTT.

The CDR3 DNA follows: TGTGCCAGCAGTGTAATGACAGGGGGCTGGTCTCAGCCCCAGCATTTT. Amino acids: CASSVMTGGWSQPQHF. This chain links TRBV6-1 with TRBJ1-5; 10 positions agree with TRBD1. The germline V gene encodes CDR1 MNHNS and CDR2 SASEGT. The V gene end was trimmed by 4 bases and the J gene end by 6 bases; junction bases not matched to a gene: 9. The CDR3 is 16 residues long.

The genes are TRBV14 and TRBJ2-1; 8 positions match TRBD2. The V segment lost 4 bases and the J segment 8 bases; nucleotides outside the gene matches: 16. This CDR3 comprises 17 residues. Per the germline V gene, CDR1 is SGHDN and CDR2 is FVKESK. The CDR3 nucleotides read TGTGCCAGCAGCCCCGAAAAGTGGGGACTAGGGGCCCATGAGCAGTTCTTC. As protein: CASSPEKWGLGAHEQFF. The entire variable domain, with the rest obtained from reference TRBV14 and TRBJ2-1, is as follows: EAGVTQFPSHSVIEKGQTVTLRCDPISGHDNLYWYRRVMGKEIKFLLHFVKESKQDESGMPNNRFLAERTGGTYSTLKVQPAELEDSGVYFCASSPEKWGLGAHEQFFGPGTRLTVL.